The 21 T cell receptor beta chains below were found in one sample sequenced in a study of control samples from healthy donors and cancer patients. Only in-frame clones appear in the TCRdb table, and some are missing; sequencing was by immunoSEQ multiplex PCR. The sample gives 150,000 to 200,000 clones, approximately 92% of which show up once; just over 1.4% is in the top ten. The sequencing sample was made of blood. These TCRs come from a man aged 30 to 45 in good health.

V is TRBV5-1 and J is TRBJ2-3, with TRBD1 matching over 7 bases. J was trimmed by 2 bases and V by 3 bases; bases with no gene match: 3. From germline, CDR1 is SGHRS and CDR2 YFSETQ. The CDR3 sequence is 14 residues long. CDR3 DNA sequence: TGCGCCAGCAGCTCGGGGACAGCCACAGATACGCAGTATTTT. Amino acids: CASSSGTATDTQYF.

This clone was counted a single time. The CDR3 sequence is CASSQEGAGQPQHF. CDR3 sequence (DNA): TGCGCCAGCAGCCAAGAGGGGGCGGGCCAGCCCCAGCATTTT. V usage is TRBV4-1 and J usage is TRBJ1-5; possible D gene TRBD1, 6 bases. The CDR3 is made up of 14 amino acids. Germline V gives CDR1 MGHRA, CDR2 YSYEKL. Between the trimmed V and J ends, which lost 0 bases and 7 bases, there was a span of 10 bases.

DNA of the CDR3: TGTGCCAGCAGCAATCGCGGGGACACTGAAGCTTTCTTT. It is translated as CASSNRGDTEAFF. J is TRBJ1-1 and V is TRBV21-1. TRBV21-1 is a known pseudogene. This CDR3 is 13 amino acids long.

This chain connects TRBV19 to TRBJ2-5; TRBD2 aligns across 7 bases. CDR3 length equals 16 residues. Germline V gives CDR1 LNHDA, CDR2 SQIVND (reference sequence). After removal of 5 bases from V and 5 bases from J, the junction contained 14 bases not matched to a gene. The CDR3 spells CASSYSGTKKGETQYF. The CDR3 DNA is TGTGCCAGTAGTTATTCCGGGACTAAGAAGGGGGAGACCCAGTACTTC.

The chain combines TRBV7-2 with TRBJ2-2; TRBD2 agrees at 10 bases. The V segment lost 8 bases and the J segment 3 bases; nucleotides outside the gene matches: 3. From germline, CDR1 is SGHTA and CDR2 FQGNSA. This CDR3 has 14 residues. In DNA, the CDR3 is TGTGCCAGCTCCCTAGCGGGAGACACCGGGGAGCTGTTTTTT. It yields the protein CASSLAGDTGELFF. The complete variable domain, with remaining parts taken from reference TRBV7-2 and TRBJ2-2, reads GAGVSQSPSNKVTEKGKDVELRCDPISGHTALYWYRQSLGQGLEFLIYFQGNSAPDKSGLPSDRFSAERTGGSVSTLTIQRTQQEDSAVYLCASSLAGDTGELFFGEGSRLTVL.

The J gene is TRBJ2-3, the V gene TRBV5-4, with TRBD2 identical over 9 bases. The ends lost 1 base at V and 1 base at J; junction bases unmatched: 4. This CDR3 region has 16 residues. The germline gives CDR1 SGHNT, CDR2 YYREEE (reference sequence). CDR3 nucleotide sequence: TGTGCCAGCAGCTTGAGGCCTAGCGGGGGCACAGATACGCAGTATTTT. Translating it yields CASSLRPSGGTDTQYF.

The chain uses TRBV7-3 and TRBJ2-1; D assignment may be TRBD1 or TRBD2 (5 bases each). Trimming stripped 4 bases from V and 6 bases from J, with 10 bases between. The germline V gene has CDR1 SGHTA and CDR2 FQGTGA. The CDR3 has 13 residues. The CDR3 sequence is CASSSGAGNEQFF. Written as DNA, the CDR3 is TGTGCCAGCAGCTCCGGGGCGGGCAATGAGCAGTTCTTC. The variable domain in full, with the rest retrieved from reference TRBV7-3 and TRBJ2-1, is GAGVSQTPSNKVTEKGKYVELRCDPISGHTALYWYRQSLGQGPEFLIYFQGTGAADDSGLPNDRFFAVRPEGSVSTLKIQRTERGDSAVYLCASSSGAGNEQFFGPGTRLTVL.

The chain links TRBV6-6 to TRBJ1-5; unclear D gene. The germline gives CDR1 MNHNY, CDR2 SVGAGI (reference sequence). The CDR3 sequence is 15 residues long. Trimming left V 0 bases short and J 6 bases short, with 12 bases between. In DNA form, the CDR3 reads TGTGCCAGCAGTTACTCGGCGGGGAATGGTCAGCCCCAGCATTTT. It yields the protein CASSYSAGNGQPQHF.

The V call is TRBV2, the J call TRBJ1-3, with a weak D call TRBD1 (5 bases). The CDR3 totals 14 residues. The V end lost 4 bases, the J end lost 0 bases, and 7 bases lay between the germline ends. In germline, CDR1 is SNHLY, CDR2 FYNNEI. The CDR3 coding sequence is TGTGCCAGCAGTGTCCAGGGCTCTGGAAACACCATATATTTT. It specifies CASSVQGSGNTIYF. Supplemented by reference TRBV2 and TRBJ1-3, the full variable domain reads EPEVTQTPSHQVTQMGQEVILRCVPISNHLYFYWYRQILGQKVEFLVSFYNNEISEKSEIFDDQFSVERPDGSNFTLKIRSTKLEDSAMYFCASSVQGSGNTIYFGEGSWLTVV.

The chain combines TRBV5-1 with TRBJ1-2; TRBD1 is a possible D gene (6 bases). This CDR3 comprises 17 residues. Trimming stripped 4 bases from V and 2 bases from J, with 21 bases between. Germline CDR1 SGHRS, CDR2 YFSETQ. The CDR3 sequence is CASSPGQQPEANYGYTF. Here the CDR3 DNA reads TGCGCCAGCAGCCCCGGACAGCAGCCCGAGGCCAACTATGGCTACACCTTC.

V is TRBV5-1 and J is TRBJ2-3; D possibly corresponds to TRBD2 (6 bases). The CDR3 spans 14 residues. The germline gives CDR1 SGHRS, CDR2 YFSETQ. Trimming took off 4 bases at V and 4 bases at J, with 13 bases between the two ends. CDR3 sequence (DNA): TGCGCCAGCAGCAAGGAGGGCCGGGCAGATACGCAGTATTTT. Translating it yields CASSKEGRADTQYF.

The chain recombines TRBV3-1 (or the pseudogene TRBV3-2) with TRBJ1-2; the D gene is possibly TRBD1 (5 bases). Germline CDR1 is LGHDT and CDR2 is YNNKEL (reference sequence). The CDR3 loop spans 16 amino acids. The V end lost 1 base, the J end lost 4 bases, and 16 bases lay between the germline ends. The CDR3 coding sequence is TGTGCCAGCAGCCAAGGCGGGACGATAGCCGTCTATGGCTACACCTTC. Translation: CASSQGGTIAVYGYTF.

As concerns this clone: Additional DNA sequences in this sample encode the identical CDR3. CDR3 sequence (DNA): TGTGCCAGTACTGGGAACCTCAACCAGCCCCAGCATTTT. Encoded protein: CASTGNLNQPQHF. The V call is TRBV19, the J call TRBJ1-5; no firm D call. Trimming shortened V by 7 bases and J by 7 bases, and 14 bases separated the two germline ends. CDR3 length: 13 residues. CDR1 and CDR2 from the germline V gene are LNHDA and SQIVND (reference sequence).

This clone occurred a few times. Other DNA variants within this sample encode the same CDR3. The chain recombines TRBV30 with TRBJ1-1; the D gene is possibly TRBD1 (5 bases). The CDR3 contains 12 residues. Germline CDR1 GTSNPN, CDR2 SVGIG (reference sequence). V dropped 0 bases and J dropped 3 bases, with 5 bases sitting between them. CDR3 DNA: TGTGCCTGGAGTGTAGGGGACACTGAAGCTTTCTTT. Its protein is CAWSVGDTEAFF.

The V and J genes are TRBV18 and TRBJ1-1; D is possibly TRBD1 (5 bases). Per germline, CDR1 KGHSH and CDR2 LQKENI. The CDR3 runs 13 residues. Trimming pared 5 bases from V and 4 bases from J, leaving 11 bases between. CDR3 in DNA: TGTGCCAGCTCAAGTGAGCAGGGCACTGAAGCTTTCTTT. Protein: CASSSEQGTEAFF.

DNA of the CDR3: TGTGCCAGCTCCCCGACAGGGGGCGAGCAGTACTTC. Amino acids: CASSPTGGEQYF. The chain employs TRBV18 and TRBJ2-7; 9 bases are a match to TRBD1. J lost 6 bases, V lost 6 bases, and 3 bases had no gene match. Per the germline V gene, CDR1 is KGHSH and CDR2 is LQKENI. The CDR3 covers 12 residues.

This sequence joins TRBV9 and TRBJ2-7; 9 nucleotides agree with TRBD1. CDR1 and CDR2 (germline): SGDLS, YYNGEE. CDR3 length: 14 amino acids. V gave up 3 bases and J gave up 6 bases; unmatched junction bases: 7. The CDR3 sequence: CASSALRQGGEQYF. Written as DNA, the CDR3 is TGTGCCAGCAGCGCTCTTAGACAGGGGGGCGAGCAGTACTTC.

This clone has only a few counts. The chain links TRBV12-5 to TRBJ2-3, with TRBD2 identical over 10 bases. CDR3 length: 16 amino acids. Germline V CDR1 and CDR2: LGHNT, FRNRAP. Unmatched junction bases numbered 3, after V lost 3 bases and J lost 0 bases. CDR3 sequence (DNA): TGTGCTAGTGGTTTAGGACTAGCGGCTAGCACAGATACGCAGTATTTT. It specifies CASGLGLAASTDTQYF.

CDR3 nucleotide sequence: TGTGCCATCAGTGCTAACAGCATTACGAACACCGGGGAGCTGTTTTTT. This codes for CAISANSITNTGELFF. This chain joins TRBV10-3 and TRBJ2-2; D ambiguous. This CDR3 region has 16 residues. Trimming took off 4 bases at V and 0 bases at J, with 12 bases between the two ends. Per germline, CDR1 ENHRY and CDR2 SYGVKD.

This chain links TRBV19 with TRBJ1-2, with unresolved D. Per the germline V gene, CDR1 is LNHDA and CDR2 is SQIVND (reference sequence). V was pared by 1 base and J by 4 bases, with 4 bases between. CDR3 length: 12 residues. The CDR3 loop reads CASSIVGYGYTF. The CDR3 nucleotides read TGTGCCAGTAGTATAGTAGGCTATGGCTACACCTTC.

The V gene is TRBV7-9, the J gene TRBJ1-5, with 9 bases matching TRBD1. This CDR3 is 14 amino acids long. The germline V gene has CDR1 SEHNR and CDR2 FQNEAQ (reference sequence). V was clipped by 6 bases and J by 7 bases; unmatched bases: 7. CDR3 in amino acids: CASSPTGGRQPQHF. The CDR3 DNA reads as TGTGCCAGCAGTCCCACAGGGGGCCGCCAGCCCCAGCATTTT. The full variable domain, rest sourced from reference TRBV7-9 and TRBJ1-5, is DTGVSQNPRHKITKRGQNVTFRCDPISEHNRLYWYRQTLGQGPEFLTYFQNEAQLEKSRLLSDRFSAERPKGSFSTLEIQRTEQGDSAMYLCASSPTGGRQPQHFGDGTRLSIL.